This TCR beta chain stems from a study of T-cell memory formation after mild COVID-19. For the study at large: Among the donors, TCR clusters were largely specific to each donor. Study-level results: Cross-reactive memory seemingly joined, as some responding clones were found in pre-infection memory.

The V gene lost 2 bases and the J gene lost 7 bases, with 18 bases spanning the gap. The CDR3 contains 16 residues. The V gene's germline CDR1 is SGHTA and CDR2 FQGTGA. The table lists this clonotype with a few counts. Its matching antigen is unknown. UMIs and sample barcodes were carried by the TCR alpha and TCR beta cDNA libraries that 5'RACE produced using constant-segment primers. TCRdb independently ran MiXCR on the 5' RACE reads; one entry per CDR3 protein. The table records some 150,000 distinct CDR3 sequences, 15% to 20% of them present only once. The origin of this receptor is an adult woman who had mild COVID-19 (a few samples of this study predate the infection). Cell type and time point are not known. The chain is built from TRBV7-3 and TRBJ2-1; possibly TRBD1 for D (6 bases). The sample taken for sequencing was PBMCs or a T cell subset sorted from them (not recorded which). DNA of the CDR3: TGTGCCAGCAGCTTACAGGGGACAATAGCTACTAATGAGCAGTTCTTC. Residues: CASSLQGTIATNEQFF.